Listed below are T cell receptor beta chains from one sample, sequenced in a study of T cells in localized non-small cell lung cancer. The repertoire was sequenced with immunoSEQ multiplex PCR; TCRdb's copy has only in-frame clones and lacks some. The sample lists tens of thousands of clones, about 92% occurring once. Sequences were derived from peripheral blood, sampled before any cancer treatment. All receptors derive from a woman aged 35 to 75 with stage I lung adenocarcinoma. The CDR3 runs from the conserved cysteine through the conserved F or W. D genes are given only for firm matches. Size is stated for part of the rows, as once, few or many counts, or as a class when the clone is expanded.

cdr3_length: 16
j_call: TRBJ2-5
d_call: -
clone_size: -
v_call: TRBV7-9
cdr3_aa: CASSPRVVTFRETQYF
cdr3_nt: TGTGCCAGCAGCCCCAGGGTTGTAACCTTCCGAGAGACCCAGTACTTC

cdr3_length: 14
j_call: TRBJ2-5
d_call: -
clone_size: -
v_call: TRBV15
cdr3_aa: CATSRLTGQETQYF
cdr3_nt: TGTGCCACCAGCAGATTGACGGGGCAAGAGACCCAGTACTTC

cdr3_length: 14
j_call: TRBJ1-5
d_call: -
clone_size: -
v_call: TRBV5-1
cdr3_aa: CASSLDFSNQPQHF
cdr3_nt: TGCGCCAGCAGCTTGGATTTTAGCAATCAGCCCCAGCATTTT

cdr3_length: 17
j_call: TRBJ2-2
d_call: -
clone_size: -
v_call: TRBV10-1
cdr3_aa: CASSESRFHSNTGELFF
cdr3_nt: TGCGCCAGCAGTGAGTCTAGGTTCCACTCGAACACCGGGGAGCTGTTTTTT

cdr3_length: 13
j_call: TRBJ2-5
d_call: TRBD1
clone_size: once
v_call: TRBV7-7
cdr3_aa: CASSRGQQETQYF
cdr3_nt: TGTGCCAGCAGCCGGGGACAGCAAGAGACCCAGTACTTC

cdr3_length: 13
j_call: TRBJ2-5
d_call: -
clone_size: -
v_call: TRBV6-6
cdr3_aa: CASSSRGLGTQYF
cdr3_nt: TGTGCCAGCAGTTCGAGGGGTTTAGGGACCCAGTACTTC

cdr3_length: 15
j_call: TRBJ2-3
d_call: -
clone_size: once
v_call: TRBV5-6
cdr3_aa: CASSSGVAVTDTQYF
cdr3_nt: TGTGCCAGCAGCAGTGGTGTAGCGGTCACAGATACGCAGTATTTT

cdr3_length: 13
j_call: TRBJ2-3
d_call: -
clone_size: -
v_call: TRBV5-1
cdr3_aa: CASSLDSADTQYF
cdr3_nt: TGCGCCAGCAGCTTGGATAGCGCAGATACGCAGTATTTT

cdr3_length: 14
j_call: TRBJ1-1
d_call: -
clone_size: -
v_call: TRBV28
cdr3_aa: CASSLQGFRTEAFF
cdr3_nt: TGTGCCAGCAGTTTACAGGGGTTTCGGACTGAAGCTTTCTTT

cdr3_length: 15
j_call: TRBJ2-7
d_call: TRBD1
clone_size: -
v_call: TRBV18
cdr3_aa: CASSPNRGLSYEQYF
cdr3_nt: TGTGCCAGCTCACCAAACAGGGGGCTTTCTTACGAGCAGTACTTC

cdr3_length: 13
j_call: TRBJ1-4
d_call: -
clone_size: -
v_call: TRBV29-1
cdr3_aa: CSVGLGEVEKLFF
cdr3_nt: TGCAGCGTTGGGTTAGGGGAGGTAGAAAAACTGTTTTTT

cdr3_length: 11
j_call: TRBJ2-1
d_call: -
clone_size: -
v_call: TRBV7-9
cdr3_aa: CASRYEGEQFF
cdr3_nt: TGTGCCAGCAGGTACGAGGGTGAGCAGTTCTTC

cdr3_length: 14
j_call: TRBJ1-4
d_call: -
clone_size: -
v_call: TRBV7-9
cdr3_aa: CASSLGTGNEKLFF
cdr3_nt: TGTGCCAGCAGCTTAGGCACAGGGAATGAAAAACTGTTTTTT

cdr3_length: 14
j_call: TRBJ1-2
d_call: -
clone_size: once
v_call: TRBV9
cdr3_aa: CASSTQGEAYGYTF
cdr3_nt: TGTGCCAGCAGCACGCAAGGGGAAGCCTATGGCTACACCTTC

cdr3_length: 14
j_call: TRBJ1-1
d_call: -
clone_size: -
v_call: TRBV7-2
cdr3_aa: CASSLVSSNTEAFF
cdr3_nt: TGTGCCAGCAGCTTAGTATCGTCGAACACTGAAGCTTTCTTT

cdr3_length: 15
j_call: TRBJ1-4
d_call: -
clone_size: -
v_call: TRBV4-1
cdr3_aa: CASSQVGTTNEKLFF
cdr3_nt: TGCGCCAGCAGCCAAGTGGGGACAACTAATGAAAAACTGTTTTTT

cdr3_length: 15
j_call: TRBJ2-7
d_call: TRBD2
clone_size: once
v_call: TRBV28
cdr3_aa: CASSSLAGFSYEQYF
cdr3_nt: TGTGCCAGCAGTTCACTAGCGGGATTCTCCTACGAGCAGTACTTC

cdr3_length: 17
j_call: TRBJ2-2
d_call: -
clone_size: -
v_call: TRBV4-3
cdr3_aa: CASSQVLGSGNTGELFF
cdr3_nt: TGCGCCAGCAGCCAAGTCTTAGGTAGCGGGAACACCGGGGAGCTGTTTTTT

cdr3_length: 18
j_call: TRBJ2-3
d_call: -
clone_size: -
v_call: TRBV5-6
cdr3_aa: CASSYRGWFRDSTDTQYF
cdr3_nt: TGTGCCAGCAGCTACCGGGGCTGGTTCCGGGATAGCACAGATACGCAGTATTTT

cdr3_length: 14
j_call: TRBJ2-3
d_call: TRBD2
clone_size: -
v_call: TRBV7-2
cdr3_aa: CASSIGAGRDTQYF
cdr3_nt: TGTGCCAGCAGTATCGGAGCGGGGAGGGATACGCAGTATTTT

cdr3_length: 19
j_call: TRBJ1-6
d_call: -
clone_size: -
v_call: TRBV28
cdr3_aa: CASSLFYGSDRSYNSPLHF
cdr3_nt: TGTGCCAGCAGCCTTTTCTATGGCTCTGATAGGTCCTATAATTCACCCCTCCACTTT

cdr3_length: 15
j_call: TRBJ2-3
d_call: -
clone_size: -
v_call: TRBV30
cdr3_aa: CAWSPEGYGADTQYF
cdr3_nt: TGTGCCTGGAGTCCCGAAGGGTACGGCGCAGATACGCAGTATTTT

cdr3_length: 14
j_call: TRBJ1-1
d_call: -
clone_size: -
v_call: TRBV5-1
cdr3_aa: CASSFSAGETEAFF
cdr3_nt: TGCGCCAGCAGCTTCTCCGCTGGGGAAACTGAAGCTTTCTTT

cdr3_length: 15
j_call: TRBJ2-3
d_call: -
clone_size: few
v_call: TRBV6-6
cdr3_aa: CATQGNGVNTDTQYF
cdr3_nt: TGTGCCACCCAGGGGAATGGTGTCAACACAGATACGCAGTATTTT

cdr3_length: 14
j_call: TRBJ1-1
d_call: TRBD1
clone_size: once
v_call: TRBV2
cdr3_aa: CASRENRGQSEAFF
cdr3_nt: TGTGCCAGCAGAGAAAACAGGGGGCAAAGTGAAGCTTTCTTT

cdr3_length: 12
j_call: TRBJ1-4
d_call: -
clone_size: -
v_call: TRBV29-1
cdr3_aa: CSGSWGFEKLFF
cdr3_nt: TGCAGCGGCTCTTGGGGTTTCGAAAAACTGTTTTTT

cdr3_length: 16
j_call: TRBJ2-6
d_call: -
clone_size: few
v_call: TRBV6-5
cdr3_aa: CASSYSVGTGANVLTF
cdr3_nt: TGTGCCAGCAGTTACTCGGTGGGGACTGGGGCCAACGTCCTGACTTTC

cdr3_length: 16
j_call: TRBJ2-1
d_call: TRBD2
clone_size: -
v_call: TRBV4-1
cdr3_aa: CASSPTTGGSYNEQFF
cdr3_nt: TGCGCCAGCAGTCCAACCACGGGGGGATCCTACAATGAGCAGTTCTTC

cdr3_length: 15
j_call: TRBJ1-1
d_call: -
clone_size: -
v_call: TRBV5-5
cdr3_aa: CASSQSRTGRTEAFF
cdr3_nt: TGTGCCAGCAGCCAGTCCCGCACAGGGCGGACTGAAGCTTTCTTT

cdr3_length: 16
j_call: TRBJ2-5
d_call: TRBD2
clone_size: -
v_call: TRBV5-4
cdr3_aa: CASSSAGTSGRETQYF
cdr3_nt: TGTGCCAGCAGCTCGGCCGGGACTAGCGGGAGAGAGACCCAGTACTTC

cdr3_length: 17
j_call: TRBJ2-3
d_call: TRBD2
clone_size: -
v_call: TRBV27
cdr3_aa: CASSLKLAGGRTDTQYF
cdr3_nt: TGTGCCAGCAGTTTAAAACTAGCGGGAGGACGCACAGATACGCAGTATTTT

cdr3_length: 14
j_call: TRBJ2-3
d_call: -
clone_size: -
v_call: TRBV5-1
cdr3_aa: CASSFPSSTDTQYF
cdr3_nt: TGCGCCAGCAGCTTCCCGTCTAGCACAGATACGCAGTATTTT

cdr3_length: 12
j_call: TRBJ2-7
d_call: -
clone_size: -
v_call: TRBV29-1
cdr3_aa: CSVEGLSYEQYF
cdr3_nt: TGCAGCGTTGAGGGCCTCTCCTACGAGCAGTACTTC

cdr3_length: 15
j_call: TRBJ1-3
d_call: -
clone_size: -
v_call: TRBV6-6
cdr3_aa: CASRDSMLTGNTIYF
cdr3_nt: TGTGCCAGCAGAGACTCGATGTTGACTGGAAACACCATATATTTT

cdr3_length: 14
j_call: TRBJ1-5
d_call: -
clone_size: -
v_call: TRBV19
cdr3_aa: CATARRISNQPQHF
cdr3_nt: TGTGCCACCGCCCGACGGATTAGCAATCAGCCCCAGCATTTT

cdr3_length: 13
j_call: TRBJ1-1
d_call: -
clone_size: -
v_call: TRBV5-1
cdr3_aa: CASTLDRNTEAFF
cdr3_nt: TGCGCCAGCACCCTAGACAGGAACACTGAAGCTTTCTTT

cdr3_length: 14
j_call: TRBJ2-7
d_call: TRBD1
clone_size: -
v_call: TRBV6-1
cdr3_aa: CAALGAGGRYEQYF
cdr3_nt: TGTGCCGCTCTGGGCGCAGGGGGCCGATACGAGCAGTACTTC

cdr3_length: 16
j_call: TRBJ2-5
d_call: TRBD2
clone_size: -
v_call: TRBV7-2
cdr3_aa: CASSPRVLAGGETQYF
cdr3_nt: TGTGCCAGCAGCCCTAGGGTTTTAGCGGGAGGAGAGACCCAGTACTTC

cdr3_length: 13
j_call: TRBJ2-1
d_call: TRBD2
clone_size: -
v_call: TRBV2
cdr3_aa: CAGGLAKNNEQFF
cdr3_nt: TGTGCCGGGGGACTAGCTAAAAACAATGAGCAGTTCTTC

cdr3_length: 13
j_call: TRBJ1-1
d_call: -
clone_size: few
v_call: TRBV7-6
cdr3_aa: CASSSNRHTEAFF
cdr3_nt: TGTGCCAGCAGCTCTAACAGGCACACTGAAGCTTTCTTT

cdr3_length: 17
j_call: TRBJ2-3
d_call: TRBD2
clone_size: -
v_call: TRBV9
cdr3_aa: CASSVHSGSKSTDTQYF
cdr3_nt: TGTGCCAGCAGCGTCCATAGCGGGAGTAAGAGCACAGATACGCAGTATTTT

cdr3_length: 14
j_call: TRBJ1-1
d_call: TRBD1
clone_size: -
v_call: TRBV4-3
cdr3_aa: CASSQVDRGTEAFF
cdr3_nt: TGCGCCAGCAGCCAAGTTGACAGGGGAACTGAAGCTTTCTTT

cdr3_length: 16
j_call: TRBJ2-2
d_call: -
clone_size: -
v_call: TRBV5-4
cdr3_aa: CASSLGGARSTGELFF
cdr3_nt: TGTGCCAGCAGCTTGGGGGGAGCCAGAAGCACCGGGGAGCTGTTTTTT

cdr3_length: 14
j_call: TRBJ1-5
d_call: TRBD1
clone_size: -
v_call: TRBV2
cdr3_aa: CASRAGQSNQPQHF
cdr3_nt: TGTGCCAGCAGAGCGGGACAGTCCAATCAGCCCCAGCATTTT

cdr3_length: 15
j_call: TRBJ2-6
d_call: -
clone_size: -
v_call: TRBV4-3
cdr3_aa: CASSHLTSGANVLTF
cdr3_nt: TGCGCCAGCAGCCATCTGACGTCTGGGGCCAACGTCCTGACTTTC

cdr3_length: 15
j_call: TRBJ1-2
d_call: TRBD1
clone_size: -
v_call: TRBV19
cdr3_aa: CASRIERTGHYGYTF
cdr3_nt: TGTGCCAGTCGCATCGAAAGGACAGGGCACTATGGCTACACCTTC

cdr3_length: 15
j_call: TRBJ2-5
d_call: -
clone_size: -
v_call: TRBV7-2
cdr3_aa: CASSLNGGRQETQYF
cdr3_nt: TGTGCCAGCAGCTTAAATGGGGGGAGACAAGAGACCCAGTACTTC

cdr3_length: 14
j_call: TRBJ2-2
d_call: TRBD1
clone_size: -
v_call: TRBV6-4
cdr3_aa: CASSAGQGSGELFF
cdr3_nt: TGTGCCAGCAGTGCGGGACAGGGGTCCGGGGAGCTGTTTTTT

cdr3_length: 14
j_call: TRBJ1-3
d_call: -
clone_size: -
v_call: TRBV9
cdr3_aa: CASSVEGAGNTIYF
cdr3_nt: TGTGCCAGCAGCGTAGAGGGGGCTGGAAACACCATATATTTT

cdr3_length: 13
j_call: TRBJ2-5
d_call: TRBD2
clone_size: -
v_call: TRBV18
cdr3_aa: CASSSGRDETQYF
cdr3_nt: TGTGCCAGCTCATCAGGGAGGGATGAGACCCAGTACTTC

cdr3_length: 15
j_call: TRBJ2-6
d_call: -
clone_size: -
v_call: TRBV6-5
cdr3_aa: CASSYEGAGANVLTF
cdr3_nt: TGTGCCAGCAGTTACGAGGGAGCTGGGGCCAACGTCCTGACTTTC

cdr3_length: 14
j_call: TRBJ2-7
d_call: -
clone_size: -
v_call: TRBV7-9
cdr3_aa: CASSYVGSSYEQYF
cdr3_nt: TGTGCCAGCAGCTACGTTGGCAGCTCCTACGAGCAGTACTTC

cdr3_length: 15
j_call: TRBJ1-5
d_call: TRBD1
clone_size: once
v_call: TRBV10-2
cdr3_aa: CASSESRGANQPQHF
cdr3_nt: TGCGCCAGCAGTGAGTCCAGGGGGGCGAATCAGCCCCAGCATTTT

cdr3_length: 13
j_call: TRBJ2-7
d_call: TRBD1
clone_size: once
v_call: TRBV19
cdr3_aa: CASKHRGSWEQYF
cdr3_nt: TGTGCCAGTAAACACAGGGGGAGTTGGGAGCAGTACTTC